This TCR beta chain was identified in a study of cytomegalovirus exposure and HLA in healthy donors. General study points: The tendency of first-cohort TCR clusters to co-occur in the 120 or so validation repertoires emerged from a later analysis.

Concerning this clone itself: The antigen is unknown.

Donors were drawn from the roughly 110-subject validation cohort, separate from the roughly 610-subject first cohort. Measured with immunoSEQ multiplex PCR; TCRdb has only the in-frame clones, and not every one. The table includes about 56,000 clones, approximately 93% detected once. Per the germline V gene, CDR1 is MNHNS and CDR2 is SASEGT. CDR3 size: 15 residues. The V and J ends lost 5 bases and 6 bases, in that order; junction bases with no gene match: 7. The sequenced sample was PBMCs. The receptor was derived from a young woman in good health and CMV-seropositive. The chain links TRBV6-1 to TRBJ1-4; 9 nucleotides agree with TRBD1. CDR3 nucleotides: TGTGCCAGCAGTTTTATTTGGGACAGGGATGAAAAACTGTTTTTT. Protein: CASSFIWDRDEKLFF.